These T cell receptor beta chains were read from a single sample in a study of CD8 T cells in ankylosing spondylitis. TCRdb used MiXCR to reprocess the 5' RACE reads, holding one entry per CDR3 protein. This table has 180,000 or so distinct CDR3 sequences, around a tenth appearing once. Source material: blood, either unsorted or a sorted T cell fraction (not recorded which). Receptors were obtained from a male donor with ankylosing spondylitis or in good health (not recorded which). Each CDR3 is given with its conserved first and last residue. The D gene is left open where the match is weak. Only part of the rows carry a size: once, few, many, or a class if the clone is expanded.

J gene: TRBJ1-1; D gene: TRBD1; V gene: TRBV20-1; clone size: many; CDR3 protein: CSAVGRKGTVNTEAFF; CDR3 DNA: TGCAGTGCTGTCGGCAGGAAAGGGACAGTGAACACTGAAGCTTTCTTT
J gene: TRBJ2-2; D gene: .; V gene: TRBV12-3/TRBV12-4; clone size: many; CDR3 protein: CASSPPANTGELFF; CDR3 DNA: TGTGCCAGCAGCCCCCCCGCGAACACCGGGGAGCTGTTTTTT
J gene: TRBJ2-5; D gene: .; V gene: TRBV5-4; clone size: few; CDR3 protein: CASSRPGTAKETQYF; CDR3 DNA: TGTGCCAGCAGCCGCCCTGGGACTGCTAAAGAGACCCAGTACTTC
J gene: TRBJ2-1; D gene: TRBD2; V gene: TRBV12-3/TRBV12-4; clone size: few; CDR3 protein: CASSPSGVPYNEQFF; CDR3 DNA: TGTGCCAGCAGCCCTAGCGGAGTCCCCTACAATGAGCAGTTCTTC
J gene: TRBJ1-3; D gene: .; V gene: TRBV20-1; clone size: many; CDR3 protein: CSARGLISGNTIYF; CDR3 DNA: TGCAGTGCTAGAGGGCTCATCTCTGGAAACACCATATATTTT
J gene: TRBJ2-7; D gene: .; V gene: TRBV15; clone size: .; CDR3 protein: CATSRQRQLLYEQYF; CDR3 DNA: TGTGCCACCAGCAGACAGAGACAACTCCTCTACGAGCAGTACTTC
J gene: TRBJ1-1; D gene: .; V gene: TRBV10-3; clone size: many; CDR3 protein: CAISVGLNTEAFF; CDR3 DNA: TGTGCCATCAGCGTGGGGCTGAACACTGAAGCTTTCTTT
J gene: TRBJ2-5; D gene: TRBD2; V gene: TRBV15; clone size: many; CDR3 protein: CATSRVPLVAGGGQETQYF; CDR3 DNA: TGTGCCACCAGCAGAGTTCCCTTGGTAGCGGGAGGAGGGCAAGAGACCCAGTACTTC
J gene: TRBJ2-2; D gene: TRBD1; V gene: TRBV19; clone size: many; CDR3 protein: CASSGVRGHTGELFF; CDR3 DNA: TGTGCCAGTAGTGGCGTCAGGGGGCATACCGGGGAGCTGTTTTTT
J gene: TRBJ2-6; D gene: TRBD1; V gene: TRBV6-1; clone size: many; CDR3 protein: CASSPRQGTGSGANVLTF; CDR3 DNA: TGTGCCAGCAGCCCTCGACAGGGAACAGGTTCTGGGGCCAACGTCCTGACTTTC
J gene: TRBJ2-1; D gene: .; V gene: TRBV28; clone size: many; CDR3 protein: CASTLGGYNEQFF; CDR3 DNA: TGTGCCAGCACTCTAGGGGGATACAATGAGCAGTTCTTC
J gene: TRBJ2-1; D gene: TRBD1; V gene: TRBV19; clone size: many; CDR3 protein: CASSGDREWSYNEQFF; CDR3 DNA: TGTGCCAGTAGTGGGGACAGGGAATGGTCCTACAATGAGCAGTTCTTC
J gene: TRBJ2-3; D gene: .; V gene: TRBV7-8; clone size: .; CDR3 protein: CASSPQRQDTQYF; CDR3 DNA: TGTGCCAGCAGCCCCCAGCGGCAGGATACGCAGTATTTT
J gene: TRBJ2-7; D gene: .; V gene: TRBV11-2; clone size: many; CDR3 protein: CASSLGPDDLYEQYF; CDR3 DNA: TGTGCCAGCAGCCTCGGGCCCGACGATCTCTACGAGCAGTACTTC
J gene: TRBJ2-1; D gene: TRBD2; V gene: TRBV6-1; clone size: few; CDR3 protein: CATPRTSGSNEQFF; CDR3 DNA: TGTGCCACCCCAAGGACTAGCGGGAGCAATGAGCAGTTCTTC
J gene: TRBJ2-7; D gene: TRBD2; V gene: TRBV10-3; clone size: many; CDR3 protein: CASQRELVSYEQYF; CDR3 DNA: TGTGCCAGCCAGCGGGAGCTGGTATCCTACGAGCAGTACTTC
J gene: TRBJ2-7; D gene: .; V gene: TRBV7-7; clone size: many; CDR3 protein: CASSPVRGAEQYF; CDR3 DNA: TGTGCCAGCAGCCCAGTTAGGGGAGCCGAGCAGTACTTC
J gene: TRBJ2-7; D gene: TRBD2; V gene: TRBV2; clone size: many; CDR3 protein: CASRFASGNEQYF; CDR3 DNA: TGTGCCAGCAGGTTTGCTAGCGGGAACGAGCAGTACTTC
J gene: TRBJ1-1; D gene: TRBD1; V gene: TRBV7-9; clone size: .; CDR3 protein: CASSLGGTGVTEAFF; CDR3 DNA: TGTGCCAGCAGCTTAGGTGGGACAGGGGTCACTGAAGCTTTCTTT
J gene: TRBJ2-1; D gene: TRBD2; V gene: TRBV19; clone size: few; CDR3 protein: CASRKLAESYNEQFF; CDR3 DNA: TGTGCCAGTAGGAAACTAGCGGAGTCCTACAATGAGCAGTTCTTC
J gene: TRBJ2-3; D gene: .; V gene: TRBV7-2; clone size: .; CDR3 protein: CASSFRVSPTDTQYF; CDR3 DNA: TGTGCCAGCAGCTTCAGGGTATCCCCCACAGATACGCAGTATTTT
J gene: TRBJ2-7; D gene: .; V gene: TRBV7-9; clone size: .; CDR3 protein: CASSAGLGGEQYF; CDR3 DNA: TGTGCCAGCAGCGCCGGACTGGGCGGGGAGCAGTACTTC
J gene: TRBJ2-7; D gene: .; V gene: TRBV11-2; clone size: .; CDR3 protein: CASSFDGHRDYEQYF; CDR3 DNA: TGTGCCAGCAGCTTTGACGGTCACCGGGACTACGAGCAGTACTTC
J gene: TRBJ2-1; D gene: .; V gene: TRBV18; clone size: few; CDR3 protein: CASSPLGESVFF; CDR3 DNA: TGTGCCAGCTCACCATTAGGGGAGTCGGTTTTCTTC
J gene: TRBJ2-3; D gene: TRBD1; V gene: TRBV7-8; clone size: few; CDR3 protein: CASSLVRQGSGLSTDTQYF; CDR3 DNA: TGTGCCAGCAGCTTAGTGCGACAGGGTTCGGGTTTGAGCACAGATACGCAGTATTTT
J gene: TRBJ1-1; D gene: .; V gene: TRBV6-5; clone size: many; CDR3 protein: CASSFHTGLGTEAFF; CDR3 DNA: TGTGCCAGCAGTTTCCACACAGGGTTGGGGACTGAAGCTTTCTTT